The 12 T cell receptor beta chains below come from one sample, sequenced in a study of T cell responses to AZD1222 COVID-19 vaccine. Assay: immunoSEQ multiplex PCR; the TCRdb copy retains only in-frame clones and omits some. There are around 260,000 clones in the sample; approximately 95% occur only once, and around 0.6% lies in the top ten. Sequenced here: peripheral blood, sampled on day 0 of AZD1222 vaccination. These TCRs come from an adult in good health.

The rearrangement links TRBV19 to TRBJ2-7, with 7 bases identical to TRBD1. The CDR3 covers 14 residues. The germline V gene has CDR1 LNHDA and CDR2 SQIVND (reference sequence). V gave up 5 bases and J gave up 0 bases; unmatched junction bases: 4. The CDR3 sequence is CASSLTGSSYEQYF. The CDR3 DNA follows: TGTGCCAGTAGTTTGACAGGGAGCTCCTACGAGCAGTACTTC.

The chain links TRBV5-1 to TRBJ1-2; possible D gene TRBD1, 6 bases. Germline CDR1 SGHRS, CDR2 YFSETQ. The CDR3 is made up of 11 amino acids. Trimming stripped 5 bases from V and 8 bases from J, with 10 bases between. CDR3 sequence reads: CASRGAGGYTF. The DNA for the CDR3 is TGCGCCAGCAGGGGGGCTGGCGGCTACACCTTC.

This rearrangement joins TRBV29-1 to TRBJ2-1, with 13 bases matching TRBD2. V trimming: 7 bases; J trimming: 7 bases; junction bases outside the gene matches: 7. The germline CDR1 and CDR2 sequences are SQVTM and ANQGSEA. CDR3 length: 14 residues. The CDR3 spells CSAIGLAGENEQFF. CDR3 coding DNA: TGCAGCGCTATAGGACTAGCGGGAGAAAATGAGCAGTTCTTC.

This chain links TRBV29-1 with TRBJ2-7, with D maybe TRBD1 (5 bases). Trimming cost V 4 bases and J 3 bases, with 13 bases left between them. CDR3 length: 13 residues. CDR1 is SQVTM, CDR2 ANQGSEA, per germline. The CDR3 sequence: CSVGVRGDYEQYF. The CDR3 nucleotides are TGCAGCGTTGGGGTAAGGGGCGACTACGAGCAGTACTTC.

CDR3 sequence (DNA): TGCGCCAGCAGCTTTACTCAGGGAATCTCTGGAAACACCATATATTTT. This codes for CASSFTQGISGNTIYF. The rearrangement joins TRBV5-1 to TRBJ1-3; D may be TRBD1 (5 bases). V was trimmed by 2 bases and J by 0 bases, leaving 12 bases between them. The CDR3 length is 16 residues. Germline CDR1 reads SGHRS; CDR2 reads YFSETQ.

The chain recombines TRBV6-5 with TRBJ2-2; no clear D. The V gene lost 3 bases and the J gene lost 7 bases, with 9 bases spanning the gap. The germline gives CDR1 MNHEY, CDR2 SVGAGI. The CDR3 is 13 residues long. CDR3 residues: CASSYLRGGELFF. For the CDR3, the DNA is TGTGCCAGCAGTTATCTCCGTGGCGGGGAGCTGTTTTTT.

The chain has TRBV4-2 and TRBJ1-6, with 10 nucleotides matching TRBD1. V lost 5 bases and J lost 9; bases outside the gene matches: 4. Germline V CDR1 and CDR2: LGHNA, YNFKEQ. The CDR3 extends over 14 amino acids. The CDR3 is CASSSRTGGSPLHF. The CDR3 DNA sequence: TGTGCCAGCAGCTCCCGGACAGGGGGTTCACCCCTCCACTTT.

V gene TRBV29-1 combines with J gene TRBJ1-1; 8 nucleotides line up with TRBD1. V lost 4 bases and J lost 2; bases outside the gene matches: 3. CDR3 length: 13 amino acids. Germline V CDR1 and CDR2: SQVTM, ANQGSEA. CDR3 region: CSVVRGRNTEAFF. The CDR3 DNA sequence: TGCAGCGTTGTCAGGGGGCGCAACACTGAAGCTTTCTTT.

The chain recombines TRBV24-1 with TRBJ2-7, with unresolved D. The V end was cut by 4 bases, the J end by 8 bases, with 14 bases between. The V gene's germline CDR1 is KGHDR and CDR2 SFDVKD. The CDR3 extends over 13 amino acids. This CDR3 is CATSDSTVQKQYF. The CDR3 region has the DNA TGTGCCACCAGTGACTCAACGGTCCAGAAGCAGTACTTC.

The CDR3 loop reads CASRVGEWANEQFF. The CDR3 DNA reads TGTGCCAGCAGGGTTGGGGAATGGGCAAATGAGCAGTTCTTC. This chain connects TRBV2 to TRBJ2-1, with D unresolved. CDR3 length: 14 residues. Trimming removed 6 bases from V and 7 bases from J, with 16 bases in between. Germline V gene lookup returns CDR1 SNHLY and CDR2 FYNNEI. The full variable domain, rest sourced from reference TRBV2 and TRBJ2-1, is EPEVTQTPSHQVTQMGQEVILRCVPISNHLYFYWYRQILGQKVEFLVSFYNNEISEKSEIFDDQFSVERPDGSNFTLKIRSTKLEDSAMYFCASRVGEWANEQFFGPGTRLTVL.

The chain is built from TRBV6-4 and TRBJ2-7, with D perhaps given as TRBD1 or TRBD2 (5 bases each). From germline, CDR1 is MRHNA and CDR2 SNTAGT. The CDR3 is 14 amino acids. Trimming shortened V by 2 bases and J by 7 bases, and 15 bases separated the two germline ends. Written as DNA, the CDR3 is TGTGCCAGCAGTGACGGGGACCCCCATAGGGAGCAGTACTTC. Its translation: CASSDGDPHREQYF.

This chain uses TRBV7-3 with TRBJ1-6; perhaps TRBD1 as D (5 bases). The CDR3 extends over 14 amino acids. Trimming took 1 base from V and 10 from J, leaving 11 bases between them. Germline CDR1 reads SGHTA; CDR2 reads FQGTGA. CDR3 sequence: CASSLNFRDSPLHF. The CDR3 bases are TGTGCCAGCAGCTTAAATTTTAGGGACTCACCCCTCCACTTT.